One and the same sample provided the 9 T cell receptor beta chains below, sequenced in a study of T cell responses to AZD1222 COVID-19 vaccine. Here immunoSEQ multiplex PCR was the method, and the copy in TCRdb shows in-frame clones only, minus some. The repertoire includes roughly 120,000 clones, about nine tenths of them detected once, and under 3% sits in the top ten. The sequenced sample was peripheral blood, obtained 28 days after the second AZD1222 dose. The receptors were gathered from an adult who received the AZD1222 COVID-19 vaccine.

J is TRBJ1-4 and V is TRBV7-2, with no clear D. Germline V gene lookup returns CDR1 SGHTA and CDR2 FQGNSA. V was pared by 1 base and J by 7 bases, with 7 bases between. CDR3 length: 13 residues. The DNA of the CDR3 is TGTGCCAGCAGCTTAGGGCTCGGTGAAAAACTGTTTTTT. It encodes CASSLGLGEKLFF.

This chain links TRBV10-2 with TRBJ2-7, with a possible D match to TRBD1 (6 bases). Per germline, CDR1 WSHSY and CDR2 SAAADI. V dropped 3 bases and J dropped 2 bases, with 11 bases sitting between them. The CDR3 extends over 14 amino acids. The CDR3 bases are TGCGCCAGCAGTGATCTACAGGGCACCTACGAGCAGTACTTC. Its protein is CASSDLQGTYEQYF.

The genes are TRBV7-9 and TRBJ2-1; TRBD2 is a possible D gene (6 bases). The CDR3 sequence is 16 residues long. V lost 5 bases, J lost 5 bases, and 19 bases lay in between. Germline assignment: CDR1 SEHNR and CDR2 FQNEAQ (reference sequence). The CDR3 reads CASSKHTQTRHNEQFF. The DNA for the CDR3 is TGTGCCAGCAGCAAGCACACCCAGACTAGGCACAATGAGCAGTTCTTC.

The V call is TRBV6-4, the J call TRBJ1-1; TRBD1 might be the D (6 bases). Trimming removed 2 bases at V and 4 bases at J, with 8 bases between. This CDR3 has 13 amino acids. Germline CDR1 reads MRHNA; CDR2 reads SNTAGT. CDR3 loop: CASSDGRGTEAFF. The CDR3 DNA is TGTGCCAGCAGTGACGGCAGGGGCACTGAAGCTTTCTTT.

This clone turned up a few times. The gene calls are TRBV7-2 and TRBJ1-1; D not resolved. Germline CDR1 SGHTA, CDR2 FQGNSA. The V gene lost 4 bases and the J gene lost 1 base, with 10 bases spanning the gap. CDR3 length: 14 residues. CDR3 sequence: CASSSSRRNTEAFF. CDR3 DNA sequence: TGTGCCAGCAGCTCGAGCAGGAGGAACACTGAAGCTTTCTTT.

The rearrangement joins TRBV3-1 (or the pseudogene TRBV3-2) to TRBJ2-3; TRBD2 aligns across 8 bases. The CDR3 extends over 16 amino acids. Trimming at V came to 0 bases and at J to 2 bases, leaving 4 bases not matched to a gene. Germline V gene data show CDR1 as LGHDT and CDR2 as YNNKEL (reference sequence). The CDR3 bases are TGTGCCAGCAGCCAAGATGTAGCGGGGAACACAGATACGCAGTATTTT. Protein product: CASSQDVAGNTDTQYF.

The genes are TRBV5-1 and TRBJ1-3; D not resolved. The CDR3 has 16 residues. CDR1 is SGHRS, CDR2 YFSETQ, per germline. V was clipped by 0 bases and J by 0 bases, with 10 bases between them. The CDR3 bases are TGCGCCAGCAGCTTGGACGGGATGAGCTCTGGAAACACCATATATTTT. Translating gives CASSLDGMSSGNTIYF.

The V gene is TRBV11-3, the J gene TRBJ2-1; 8 bases align to TRBD2. This CDR3 spans 13 amino acids. V shed 8 bases, J shed 6 bases, and the junction held 6 bases outside the gene matches. CDR1 and CDR2 (germline): SGHNT, YENEEA. CDR3 bases: TGTGCCAGCTCTCGGGGGGGCCTCAATGAGCAGTTCTTC. This sequence encodes CASSRGGLNEQFF.

The chain recombines TRBV4-3 with TRBJ2-7; D remains unclear. The CDR3 loop spans 15 amino acids. V lost 3 bases to trimming and J lost 3 bases, with 15 bases between them. Germline CDR1 reads LGHNA; CDR2 reads YSLEER. The CDR3 DNA follows: TGCGCCAGCAGCCACGAGGACCCTGAAGACTACGAGCAGTACTTC. This gives the protein CASSHEDPEDYEQYF.